The next 29 T cell receptor beta chains were all read from a single sample in a study of T cell responses to AZD1222 COVID-19 vaccine. Only in-frame clones appear in the TCRdb table, and some are missing; sequencing was by immunoSEQ multiplex PCR. The data contain about 160,000 clones, 88% of them singletons. The source material was peripheral blood, sampled 28 days after the second AZD1222 dose. All receptors derive from an adult who received the AZD1222 COVID-19 vaccine.

The chain carries TRBV19 and TRBJ1-5; no firm D call. Germline V gene lookup returns CDR1 LNHDA and CDR2 SQIVND (reference sequence). This CDR3 is 13 amino acids long. V shed 5 bases and J shed 7 bases, with 12 bases lying between them. The CDR3 DNA follows: TGTGCCAGTAGTCCTGAGGTGCGACAGCCCCAGCATTTT. Translation: CASSPEVRQPQHF.

The rearrangement uses TRBV5-8 and TRBJ1-6; 9 nucleotides align to TRBD1. V dropped 4 bases and J dropped 7; count of bases not matched to a gene: 6. CDR3 length: 15 amino acids. Germline V gene sequence: CDR1 SGHTS, CDR2 YDEGEE. The DNA of the CDR3 is TGTGCCAGCAGCCGGGACAGGGCTCAAAATTCACCCCTCCACTTT. Amino acid sequence: CASSRDRAQNSPLHF.

The J gene is TRBJ2-6, the V gene TRBV28; unclear D gene. Germline CDR1 is MDHEN and CDR2 is SYDVKM. The length of the CDR3 is 16 residues. V was cut by 3 bases and J by 0 bases, with 9 bases left in between. As DNA, the CDR3 is TGTGCCAGCAGTTTTTGGGTCACCTCTGGGGCCAACGTCCTGACTTTC. Amino acid sequence: CASSFWVTSGANVLTF. The entire variable domain, with the rest obtained from reference TRBV28 and TRBJ2-6, is as follows: DVKVTQSSRYLVKRTGEKVFLECVQDMDHENMFWYRQDPGLGLRLIYFSYDVKMKEKGDIPEGYSVSREKKERFSLILESASTNQTSMYLCASSFWVTSGANVLTFGAGSRLTVL.

In its sample, this clone was seen a few times. V gene TRBV11-2 combines with J gene TRBJ1-6; D gene unclear. The germline V gene encodes CDR1 SGHAT and CDR2 FQNNGV. V lost 3 bases, J lost 5 bases, and 8 bases lay in between. This CDR3 region has 14 residues. Written as DNA, the CDR3 is TGTGCCAGCAGCTTCGGGATAGATAATTCACCCCTCCACTTT. The encoded protein is CASSFGIDNSPLHF.

The chain uses TRBV6-1 and TRBJ2-7; no firm D call. With the DNA end fitting TRBJ2-5 better, the J assignment may be wrong. The length of the CDR3 is 11 residues. Germline CDR1 MNHNS, CDR2 SASEGT. CDR3 residues: CASSESGTQYF. CDR3 coding DNA: TGTGCCAGCAGTGAAAGTGGGACCCAGTACTTC.

As regards this clone: This sample includes further DNA sequences coding for the same CDR3. V gene TRBV3-1 (or the pseudogene TRBV3-2) combines with J gene TRBJ2-7; no clear D gene. The V and J ends lost 1 base and 6 bases respectively, with 4 bases between them. This CDR3 has 11 amino acids. Germline V lookup: CDR1 LGHDT, CDR2 YNNKEL (reference sequence). The CDR3 here is CASSQASEQYF. The CDR3 bases are TGTGCCAGCAGCCAAGCGTCCGAGCAGTACTTC.

This chain links TRBV6-5 with TRBJ1-2; D not certain. There are 13 residues in the CDR3. The V end was cut by 5 bases, the J end by 3 bases, with 10 bases between. The V gene's germline CDR1 is MNHEY and CDR2 SVGAGI. CDR3 DNA: TGTGCCAGCAGTAAGGAGTATTACTATGGCTACACCTTC. It yields the protein CASSKEYYYGYTF.

J is TRBJ1-1 and V is TRBV4-3; D is unclear. Germline CDR1 reads LGHNA; CDR2 reads YSLEER. The V and J ends lost 0 bases and 4 bases respectively, with 9 bases between them. The CDR3 has 14 amino acids. The CDR3 coding sequence is TGCGCCAGCAGCCAAGATCTTCGTGGCACTGAAGCTTTCTTT. It yields the protein CASSQDLRGTEAFF.

This clone has just one count. V and J are TRBV25-1 and TRBJ1-4; 7 positions agree with TRBD1. CDR1 is MGHDK and CDR2 is SYGVNS in the germline V gene. Trimming took 4 bases from V and 4 from J; bases not matched to a gene: 6. The CDR3 covers 15 residues. The CDR3 coding sequence is TGTGCCAGCAGTGCCTCGGGACAGCGTAATGAAAAACTGTTTTTT. Protein sequence: CASSASGQRNEKLFF.

This chain links TRBV19 with TRBJ2-7, with D perhaps matching TRBD1 or TRBD2 (5 bases each). The germline V gene encodes CDR1 LNHDA and CDR2 SQIVND (reference sequence). Trimming cost V 5 bases and J 2 bases, with 13 bases left between them. This CDR3 has 14 residues. The CDR3 DNA reads as TGTGCCAGTAGTTTAGGGACGGCCACCTACGAGCAGTACTTC. This encodes CASSLGTATYEQYF.

This chain uses TRBV7-9 with TRBJ2-3; the D is unclear. This CDR3 has 14 residues. Germline assignment: CDR1 SEHNR and CDR2 FQNEAQ (reference sequence). Trimming removed 5 bases at V and 12 bases at J, with 21 bases between. The chain's CDR3 is CASSHSSGVGFQYF. CDR3 DNA: TGTGCCAGCAGCCATTCTAGTGGGGTGGGTTTCCAGTATTTT.

The chain is built from TRBV11-2 and TRBJ1-4; TRBD1 agrees at 7 bases. The CDR3 totals 13 residues. The germline V gene encodes CDR1 SGHAT and CDR2 FQNNGV. The trim removed 7 bases at V and 7 bases at J, leaving 6 bases unmatched. The CDR3: CASNNRGFEKLFF. The CDR3 nucleotides read TGTGCCAGCAACAACAGGGGTTTTGAAAAACTGTTTTTT.

V gene TRBV5-4 combines with J gene TRBJ1-6; D not resolved. V was cut by 0 bases and J by 7 bases, with 5 bases left in between. The CDR3 length is 13 residues. Germline V gene data show CDR1 as SGHNT and CDR2 as YYREEE (reference sequence). The CDR3 sequence: CASSLVGNSPLHF. CDR3 DNA sequence: TGTGCCAGCAGCTTGGTAGGGAATTCACCCCTCCACTTT.

The chain couples TRBV27 to TRBJ1-5; D ambiguous. The CDR3 has 15 amino acids. CDR1 and CDR2 (germline): MNHEY, SMNVEV (reference sequence). V lost 4 bases to trimming and J lost 0 bases, with 10 bases between them. The CDR3 DNA follows: TGTGCCAGCAGTTCGTTGCTGTATAGCAATCAGCCCCAGCATTTT. Its protein product is CASSSLLYSNQPQHF.

V gene TRBV12-5 combines with J gene TRBJ1-2; weak D call: TRBD1 (6 bases). This CDR3 spans 16 amino acids. Germline V CDR1 and CDR2: LGHNT, FRNRAP. Trimming removed 7 bases from V and 4 bases from J, with 22 bases in between. The CDR3 nucleotides are TGTGCTAGTGCCCCTGCCGCGGGGCAGGGGCCCTATGGCTACACCTTC. This encodes CASAPAAGQGPYGYTF.

The J gene is TRBJ2-3, the V gene TRBV10-3, with D possibly TRBD2 on 6 matching bases. V was clipped by 6 bases and J by 4 bases, with 17 bases between them. Looked up from germline, CDR1 is ENHRY and CDR2 is SYGVKD. CDR3 length: 15 residues. CDR3 in amino acids: CAISPSRGGADTQYF. The DNA for the CDR3 is TGTGCCATCAGCCCTTCGCGGGGAGGCGCAGATACGCAGTATTTT.

The V gene is TRBV12-3 or TRBV12-4, the J gene TRBJ1-2, with D possibly being TRBD1 (5 bases). The CDR3 runs 12 residues. V was shortened by 6 bases and J by 8 bases, with 13 bases between the two germline ends. The CDR3 reads CASSKDNGGYTF. The CDR3 region has the DNA TGTGCCAGCAGCAAGGACAACGGGGGCTACACCTTC.

V and J are TRBV7-8 and TRBJ2-7; 10 bases match TRBD1. CDR3 length: 14 residues. Germline values: CDR1 SGHVS, CDR2 FQNEAQ. The V segment lost 5 bases and the J segment 4 bases; nucleotides outside the gene matches: 5. CDR3 in amino acids: CASSDRGRGYEQYF. DNA for the CDR3: TGTGCCAGCAGCGACAGGGGGCGCGGGTACGAGCAGTACTTC.

This chain links TRBV29-1 with TRBJ1-3; possible D gene TRBD1, 6 bases. The CDR3 loop spans 13 amino acids. V dropped 5 bases and J dropped 0 bases, with 8 bases sitting between them. Germline CDR1 SQVTM, CDR2 ANQGSEA. CDR3 nucleotide sequence: TGCAGCGTTCAGGGGACCTCTGGAAACACCATATATTTT. It translates to CSVQGTSGNTIYF.

The chain couples TRBV6-5 to TRBJ1-6; D may be TRBD1 (5 bases). The CDR3 has 14 amino acids. V lost 8 bases and J lost 9, with 17 bases in between. Germline V CDR1 and CDR2: MNHEY, SVGAGI. Written as DNA, the CDR3 is TGTGCCAGCCGCATCGGGGCCAGCAGTTCACCCCTCCACTTT. Protein sequence: CASRIGASSSPLHF.

CDR3 residues: CASSFVRGREGNNSPLHF. CDR3 bases: TGCGCCAGCAGCTTCGTAAGGGGCCGAGAGGGAAATAATTCACCCCTCCACTTT. The V and J genes are TRBV5-1 and TRBJ1-6, with D maybe TRBD1 (5 bases). Germline CDR1 and CDR2: SGHRS and YFSETQ. Between the trimmed V and J ends, which lost 2 bases and 5 bases, there was a span of 20 bases. The CDR3 contains 18 residues.

CDR3 sequence reads: CASSSGLPSEQFF. The CDR3 DNA is TGTGCCAGCAGCTCGGGGCTACCCAGTGAGCAGTTCTTC. The chain is built from TRBV11-3 and TRBJ2-1; D may match TRBD1 or TRBD2 (5 bases each). CDR3 length: 13 amino acids. Between the trimmed V and J ends, which lost 4 bases and 9 bases, there was a span of 13 bases. Germline V CDR1 and CDR2: SGHNT, YENEEA.

A single count supports this clone. The rearrangement joins TRBV7-8 to TRBJ1-5; possibly TRBD1 for D (6 bases). With 2 bases removed from V and 4 bases from J, the gap between germline ends came to 15 bases. The V gene's germline CDR1 is SGHVS and CDR2 FQNEAQ. CDR3 length equals 16 residues. The DNA for the CDR3 is TGTGCCAGCAGCTTATATACAGGGTTCGAGAATCAGCCCCAGCATTTT. This sequence encodes CASSLYTGFENQPQHF. Together with reference TRBV7-8 and TRBJ1-5, the CDR3 gives the full variable domain: GAGVSQSPRYKVAKRGQDVALRCDPISGHVSLFWYQQALGQGPEFLTYFQNEAQLDKSGLPSDRFFAERPEGSVSTLKIQRTQQEDSAVYLCASSLYTGFENQPQHFGDGTRLSIL.

The CDR3 bases are TGCGCCAGCAGCTTGGCCACGGGGAGGGGCGGCTACGAGCAGTACTTC. Residues: CASSLATGRGGYEQYF. The chain joins TRBV5-1 to TRBJ2-7, with 7 bases lining up with TRBD2. J was trimmed by 3 bases and V by 0 bases; bases with no gene match: 9. The germline gives CDR1 SGHRS, CDR2 YFSETQ. The CDR3 contains 16 residues. The full variable domain, with the rest looked up from reference TRBV5-1 and TRBJ2-7, is KAGVTQTPRYLIKTRGQQVTLSCSPISGHRSVSWYQQTPGQGLQFLFEYFSETQRNKGNFPGRFSGRQFSNSRSEMNVSTLELGDSALYLCASSLATGRGGYEQYFGPGTRLTVT.

The V gene is TRBV3-1 (or the pseudogene TRBV3-2), the J gene TRBJ1-6; D is ambiguous. This CDR3 region has 14 residues. The germline CDR1 and CDR2 sequences are LGHDT and YNNKEL (reference sequence). V dropped 6 bases and J dropped 2 bases, with 8 bases sitting between them. CDR3 amino acids: CASRREAYNSPLHF. CDR3 bases: TGTGCCAGCAGGAGAGAGGCCTATAATTCACCCCTCCACTTT.

The chain recombines TRBV10-3 with TRBJ2-7; TRBD2 might be the D (5 bases). This CDR3 has 13 residues. The germline V gene has CDR1 ENHRY and CDR2 SYGVKD. Trimming shortened V by 0 bases and J by 4 bases, and 7 bases separated the two germline ends. The CDR3 DNA reads as TGTGCCATCAGTGAGTCCGGGAAATACGAGCAGTACTTC. As protein: CAISESGKYEQYF.

The CDR3 loop reads CASTQGRNTIYF. The CDR3 DNA is TGTGCCAGCACCCAGGGGAGAAACACCATATATTTT. The gene calls are TRBV12-3 or TRBV12-4 and TRBJ1-3, with D possibly being TRBD1 (6 bases). The CDR3 contains 12 residues. Trimming shortened V by 7 bases and J by 5 bases, and 9 bases separated the two germline ends.

V gene TRBV18 combines with J gene TRBJ1-3; tentatively, D is TRBD1 (5 bases). CDR1 KGHSH and CDR2 LQKENI come from the germline V gene. V lost 3 bases and J 3 bases, leaving 15 bases between the germline ends. The length of the CDR3 is 16 residues. CDR3 DNA sequence: TGTGCCAGCTCACCGGGACCCCAGGGTGGTGGAAACACCATATATTTT. Residues: CASSPGPQGGGNTIYF.

The rearrangement uses TRBV9 and TRBJ2-1, with TRBD2 identical over 10 bases. There are 17 residues in the CDR3. The trim removed 2 bases at V and 9 bases at J, leaving 14 bases unmatched. Germline V CDR1 and CDR2: SGDLS, YYNGEE. The CDR3 nucleotides are TGTGCCAGCAGCGTTGGGGGACTAGCGTCCCTACAAGGTGAGCAGTTCTTC. Its protein product is CASSVGGLASLQGEQFF.